There are many counts of the clone carrying this T cell receptor (beta chain). V shed 4 bases, J shed 4 bases, and the junction held 11 bases outside the gene matches. CDR3 length: 17 residues. Per the germline V gene, CDR1 is LGHDT and CDR2 is YNNKEL (reference sequence). The data derive from a study of metastatic and nonmetastatic thyroid tumors. Study-level background: Repertoires from blood and tumor or nodule tissue of malignant and benign thyroid patients were compared.

How the authors handled the data: Clinicopathological groups differed in CDR3, with these differences serving to build a distant-metastasis classifier for papillary thyroid cancer. With MiXCR, TCRdb reprocessed the PCR reads. TCRdb's processing, not the study's, gives the V and J calls here. The repertoire has 16,000 or so clones, approximately 24% of them found once; the top ten carry more than 10%. All patients reached thyroid surgery having received no treatment beforehand. J is TRBJ2-5 and V is TRBV3-1, with 11 bases matching TRBD2. This receptor was obtained from a male donor with papillary thyroid cancer or a benign thyroid nodule (not recorded which). Some clones in this sample may be carry-over from other donors' samples. Sequenced sample: tumor tissue. The CDR3 region has the DNA TGTGCCAGCAGCCGGGGACTAGCGGCCCAACTAGGAGAGACCCAGTACTTC. Amino acid sequence: CASSRGLAAQLGETQYF.